This T cell receptor beta chain was captured by sequencing in a study of T cells after yellow fever vaccination (dated by TCRdb to between 2017 and 2020). The study in broad terms: Libraries from fractions with low cell numbers were prepared with the SMART-Seq v4 Ultra Low Input RNA kit. To follow T-cell clones before and after primary and booster YFV17D yellow fever vaccination, bulk TCR alpha and beta repertoires were sequenced over time. The cohort comprised two healthy male donors, one aged 18 to 29 and one aged 30 to 39 years. Bulk PBMC replicates and cell subsets were isolated from blood drawn at multiple timepoints before and after both primary and secondary immunization. What the authors observed across the whole study: The secondary T-cell response was found to be weaker but faster than the primary response, with a peak reached on day 5 rather than on day 15. A small fraction of clonotypes showed up in both the CD4 and CD8 compartments, probably as a result of convergent recombination. Because abundant contaminating clonotypes from the bulk population could be contained in FACS-sorted repertoires, computational filtering was required. Most clones expanded after primary vaccination (around 97% of CD4 and 88% of CD8) were re-detected after the booster, suggesting that broad memory maintenance occurred. Because the study included only a couple of donors, the extent to which the findings can be generalized is limited.

TCR cDNA was made using 5'RACE template switching, a step that added a universal primer site and unique molecular identifiers. Priming of cDNA synthesis was performed from both the TCR alpha and TCR beta constant segments. Library amplification used two PCR steps, and the second PCR step added sample barcodes and sequencing adapters. Sequencing of libraries was done on Illumina HiSeq 2500 (2x100 bp) or NovaSeq (2x150 bp). As for how the authors treated the data: MIGEC was used to demultiplex reads and collapse the reads into UMI consensus sequences, and MiXCR was used for V(D)J alignment. Vaccine-responding clonotypes were identified with edgeR using replicate PBMC samples, with FDR below 0.01 and a log2 fold change above 5 up to day 15 being required. CD4 or CD8 identity was assigned to each bulk clonotype according to whether the clonotype was present at higher abundance in the sequenced CD4 repertoire or the sequenced CD8 repertoire. The public reads were reprocessed in TCRdb via fastp at Q25 and MiXCR, keeping in-frame beta chains. Identical CDR3 proteins give one entry, which carries the most common genes and DNA. TCRdb's processing, not the authors', yielded these V and J calls. The sample includes approximately 580,000 distinct CDR3 sequences, with about a sixth observed a single time. Around 15% of the sample goes to the ten largest clones.

Concerning this clonotype: There is no known antigen for this receptor. No much larger clonotype is one base removed from it; base qualities were not supplied.

Sequences MGHRA (CDR1) and YSYEKL (CDR2) are obtained from the germline V gene. V drops 3 bases and J drops 7 bases, leaving 19 bases in between. The CDR3 sequence holds 16 residues, the cysteine and phenylalanine included. The DNA shown is the 48-base CDR3, in frame from base 1. The treatment or condition label for this specimen denotes: live attenuated yellow fever vaccine strain. At each blood-draw timepoint, two biological replicates of bulk PBMCs were obtained. A standard Ficoll-Paque protocol was used to isolate PBMCs from peripheral blood. TriZol was used to extract RNA from bulk PBMCs, CD4 and CD8 fractions, and dextramer-positive and dextramer-negative fractions.

The TCR sequence derives from a man aged 18 to 35 who received the YFV17D yellow fever vaccine. The chain is made from TRBV4-1 and TRBJ1-5; the D gene identity is not certain. This specimen was PBMCs, taken roughly 5 days after the first yellow fever vaccination. The encoded CDR3 is CASSHIGGVAEQPQHF. The nucleotide sequence is given as TGCGCCAGCAGCCATATAGGCGGAGTTGCAGAACAGCCCCAGCATTTT.